The 27 T cell receptor beta chains presented below share a single source sample, sequenced in a study of T cell repertoires in cytomegalovirus infection. Using its own MiXCR run on the reads, TCRdb lists one record per CDR3 protein. The repertoire holds about 180,000 distinct CDR3 sequences, with about 18% as singletons. The sequencing input was CD8+ T cells from PBMCs. The receptors were sampled from a human donor in good health (CMV status not recorded). Some clones in this sample may be carry-over from other donors' samples.

The genes are TRBV5-1 and TRBJ2-2, with TRBD2 as a possible D gene (6 bases). The CDR3 has 16 residues. Per the germline V gene, CDR1 is SGHRS and CDR2 is YFSETQ. The V gene lost 0 bases and the J gene lost 4 bases, with 13 bases spanning the gap. CDR3 nucleotide sequence: TGCGCCAGCAGCTTGGGGGACTTGTACAGCACCGGGGAGCTGTTTTTT. Residues: CASSLGDLYSTGELFF.

The chain is built from TRBV6-6 and TRBJ2-7; 7 bases line up with TRBD1. The J segment lost 0 bases and the V segment lost 7 bases, leaving 6 bases of the junction unmatched. This CDR3 has 14 residues. Germline CDR1 is MNHNY and CDR2 is SVGAGI (reference sequence). The CDR3 DNA reads TGTGCCAGCAACTACAGGGGACCCTCCTACGAGCAGTACTTC. This codes for CASNYRGPSYEQYF.

The table lists this clonotype with a few counts. The genes are TRBV20-1 and TRBJ1-4, with D possibly matching TRBD1 (6 bases). Germline-derived CDR1 and CDR2 are DFQATT and SNEGSKA (reference sequence). The ends were cut back, 0 bases at V and 7 bases at J, with 18 bases in the middle. The CDR3 runs to 16 residues. Here the CDR3 DNA reads TGCAGTGCTAGAGATTGGGGGGGCCGGGACGTTGAAAAACTGTTTTTT. This translates into CSARDWGGRDVEKLFF.

The chain recombines TRBV4-3 with TRBJ2-1; 9 nucleotides match TRBD2. V lost 0 bases and J lost 5; bases outside the gene matches: 8. The germline V gene encodes CDR1 LGHNA and CDR2 YSLEER. The CDR3 is 17 residues long. The CDR3 protein is CASSQDPAGGLNNEQFF. In DNA form, the CDR3 reads TGCGCCAGCAGCCAAGATCCAGCGGGGGGATTAAACAATGAGCAGTTCTTC.

The genes are TRBV7-2 and TRBJ2-2; 8 nucleotides agree with TRBD1. J gave up 5 bases and V 5 bases, and 7 bases lay outside the gene matches. The CDR3 loop spans 15 amino acids. Germline lookup yields CDR1 SGHTA and CDR2 FQGNSA. This chain's CDR3 is CASSKDRGVTGELFF. The CDR3 nucleotides read TGTGCCAGCAGCAAAGACAGGGGAGTTACCGGGGAGCTGTTTTTT.

V gene TRBV4-3 combines with J gene TRBJ1-4, with TRBD1 matching over 7 bases. From germline, CDR1 is LGHNA and CDR2 YSLEER. There are 15 residues in the CDR3. Trimming removed 0 bases from V and 7 bases from J; junction bases left unmatched: 5. CDR3 DNA sequence: TGCGCCAGCAGCCAAGATAGGGGGCTTACTGAAAAACTGTTTTTT. This sequence encodes CASSQDRGLTEKLFF.

There are a few counts of this clonotype. The chain recombines TRBV7-2 with TRBJ1-5, with 8 bases that match TRBD1. The CDR3 runs to 15 residues. Unmatched junction bases numbered 7, after V lost 5 bases and J lost 4 bases. Germline lookup yields CDR1 SGHTA and CDR2 FQGNSA. The CDR3 loop reads CASSTTGGANQPQHF. The CDR3 DNA follows: TGTGCCAGCAGCACCACAGGGGGAGCTAATCAGCCCCAGCATTTT.

The chain has TRBV6-5 and TRBJ2-1; no definite D call. Trimming left V 2 bases short and J 2 bases short, with 7 bases between. In germline, CDR1 is MNHEY, CDR2 SVGAGI. The CDR3 has 14 amino acids. The CDR3 DNA follows: TGTGCCAGCAGTTACGGTAGCCCCTACAATGAGCAGTTCTTC. Translation gives CASSYGSPYNEQFF.

The chain has TRBV7-6 and TRBJ1-5, with 9 bases fitting TRBD1. This CDR3 region has 13 residues. Germline lookup yields CDR1 SGHVS and CDR2 FNYEAQ. Germline trimming cut 5 bases from V and 7 bases from J; bases unmatched to any gene: 3. CDR3 protein: CASSATGGQPQHF. The CDR3, as DNA: TGTGCCAGCAGCGCTACAGGGGGCCAGCCCCAGCATTTT.

The chain carries TRBV7-2 and TRBJ2-2, with 10 bases fitting TRBD1. Germline V gene lookup returns CDR1 SGHTA and CDR2 FQGNSA. The CDR3 extends over 15 amino acids. V gave up 5 bases and J gave up 6 bases; unmatched junction bases: 6. The CDR3: CASSPVGTGAGELFF. The CDR3 nucleotides are TGTGCCAGCAGCCCCGTTGGGACAGGGGCCGGGGAGCTGTTTTTT.

The CDR3 DNA is TGTGCCAGCAGTTCACCGGGACTAGATGAGACCCAGTACTTC. Translating it yields CASSSPGLDETQYF. This chain links TRBV6-6 with TRBJ2-5; 8 nucleotides match TRBD2. V trimming: 4 bases; J trimming: 5 bases; junction bases outside the gene matches: 6. There are 14 residues in the CDR3. In germline, CDR1 is MNHNY, CDR2 SVGAGI (reference sequence).

This clonotype was detected a few times. This sequence joins TRBV12-3 or TRBV12-4 and TRBJ1-2; TRBD1 might be the D (5 bases). The V end lost 5 bases, the J end lost 2 bases, and 15 bases lay between the germline ends. This CDR3 is 15 amino acids long. The CDR3 nucleotides are TGTGCCAGCAGTCCTCCTCCGACAGAAAACTATGGCTACACCTTC. As protein: CASSPPPTENYGYTF.

V usage is TRBV7-8 and J usage is TRBJ1-5, with unresolved D. Germline lookup yields CDR1 SGHVS and CDR2 FQNEAQ. The CDR3 loop spans 15 amino acids. V lost 5 bases and J lost 6, with 17 bases in between. CDR3: CASSPTDGGGQPQHF. Here the CDR3 DNA reads TGTGCCAGCAGCCCAACGGACGGAGGAGGTCAGCCCCAGCATTTT.

This clonotype was seen more than once but under ten times. At one end the junction does not follow the germline gene, possibly because of a read error. The V gene is TRBV20-1, the J gene TRBJ1-2, with D unclear. Germline CDR1 reads DFQATT; CDR2 reads SNEGSKA (reference sequence). The CDR3 extends over 12 amino acids. CDR3 protein: CSARDGIYGYTF. The CDR3 region has the DNA TGCAGTGCGAGAGACGGTATCTATGGCTACACCTTC.

Only a few counts were recorded for this clonotype. The CDR3 loop is CASSLPLPANEQFF. The CDR3 bases are TGTGCCAGCAGCTTACCCTTACCGGCCAATGAGCAGTTCTTC. This chain connects TRBV7-9 to TRBJ2-1; D unresolved. The CDR3 is made up of 14 amino acids. Germline values: CDR1 SEHNR, CDR2 FQNEAQ (reference sequence). Trimming removed 2 bases from V and 6 bases from J, with 11 bases in between. The variable domain in full, completed from reference TRBV7-9 and TRBJ2-1, reads DTGVSQNPRHKITKRGQNVTFRCDPISEHNRLYWYRQTLGQGPEFLTYFQNEAQLEKSRLLSDRFSAERPKGSFSTLEIQRTEQGDSAMYLCASSLPLPANEQFFGPGTRLTVL.

This clonotype has a handful of counts. This chain uses TRBV9 with TRBJ1-5; D remains ambiguous. Germline loops: CDR1 SGDLS, CDR2 YYNGEE. The CDR3 has 14 amino acids. V was cut by 4 bases and J by 4 bases, with 12 bases left in between. The CDR3 nucleotides read TGTGCCAGCAGCCCACCCGGCGGGAATCAGCCCCAGCATTTT. Its translation: CASSPPGGNQPQHF.

This clonotype was counted a few times. This chain links TRBV14 with TRBJ2-7; a possible D gene is TRBD1 (6 bases). V was shortened by 0 bases and J by 2 bases, with 11 bases between the two germline ends. The CDR3 is 15 residues long. The germline gives CDR1 SGHDN, CDR2 FVKESK. The CDR3 sequence is CASSQDQGITYEQYF. CDR3 coding DNA: TGTGCCAGCAGCCAAGATCAGGGGATCACCTACGAGCAGTACTTC.

In this sample, this clonotype turned up a few times. V gene TRBV4-1 combines with J gene TRBJ2-7; D is tentatively TRBD1 or TRBD2 (5 bases each). V was shortened by 4 bases and J by 4 bases, with 17 bases between the two germline ends. The germline V gene has CDR1 MGHRA and CDR2 YSYEKL. CDR3 size: 15 residues. CDR3 in DNA: TGCGCCAGCAGCCGAGCACTTACAGAGGGGTACGAGCAGTACTTC. Protein: CASSRALTEGYEQYF.

This chain connects TRBV7-9 to TRBJ2-3; 7 bases map to TRBD2. CDR1 SEHNR and CDR2 FQNEAQ come from the germline V gene (reference sequence). V trimming: 3 bases; J trimming: 8 bases; junction bases outside the gene matches: 11. The CDR3 extends over 15 amino acids. For the CDR3, the DNA is TGTGCCAGCAGCTTGAGCGGGGCCTCTCAGGGTACGCAGTATTTT. As protein: CASSLSGASQGTQYF.

This chain links TRBV12-3 or TRBV12-4 with TRBJ2-3; no firm D call. V was clipped by 1 base and J by 4 bases, with 6 bases between them. This CDR3 spans 13 amino acids. This CDR3 is CASSLGKADTQYF. For the CDR3, the DNA is TGTGCCAGCAGTTTAGGGAAAGCAGATACGCAGTATTTT.

This chain joins TRBV11-3 and TRBJ1-1; TRBD1 matches at 7 bases. Germline loops: CDR1 SGHNT, CDR2 YENEEA. J gave up 8 bases and V 5 bases, and 8 bases lay outside the gene matches. CDR3 length: 13 residues. CDR3 sequence reads: CASSRGQRSEAFF. The CDR3 DNA sequence: TGTGCCAGCAGCAGGGGACAGCGGTCCGAAGCTTTCTTT.

This clonotype was seen only once. The chain joins TRBV7-9 to TRBJ2-1, with 13 bases matching TRBD2. The CDR3 has 18 amino acids. The germline CDR1 and CDR2 sequences are SEHNR and FQNEAQ (reference sequence). V shed 5 bases, J shed 4 bases, and the junction held 11 bases outside the gene matches. The CDR3 DNA follows: TGTGCCAGCAGCCCCCCAGGGACTAGCGGGGCGAATTACAATGAGCAGTTCTTC. Its translation is CASSPPGTSGANYNEQFF.

The chain carries TRBV4-3 and TRBJ2-7, with 7 bases matching TRBD1. With 1 base clipped from V and 5 bases from J, the junction kept 8 bases outside the gene matches. Per the germline V gene, CDR1 is LGHNA and CDR2 is YSLEER. This CDR3 spans 15 amino acids. As DNA, the CDR3 is TGCGCCAGCAGCCAAGGGACAGGCCATTTGGACGAGCAGTACTTC. It specifies CASSQGTGHLDEQYF.

This clonotype showed up just a few times. The V and J genes are TRBV10-3 and TRBJ2-5; TRBD1 aligns across 9 bases. CDR3 length: 13 amino acids. CDR1 is ENHRY, CDR2 SYGVKD, per germline. V shed 4 bases, J shed 5 bases, and the junction held 2 bases outside the gene matches. The CDR3 DNA reads TGTGCCATCAGTGGGGACAGGGATGAGACCCAGTACTTC. Amino acid sequence: CAISGDRDETQYF.

The rearrangement links TRBV7-2 to TRBJ2-1; 12 bases are shared with TRBD2. J was trimmed by 7 bases and V by 2 bases; bases with no gene match: 9. CDR1 is SGHTA, CDR2 FQGNSA, per germline. This CDR3 spans 17 amino acids. The chain's CDR3 is CASSLKLGLAGLNEQFF. CDR3 DNA sequence: TGTGCCAGCAGCTTAAAACTTGGACTAGCGGGGCTAAATGAGCAGTTCTTC.

This clonotype has a handful of counts. This chain joins TRBV6-5 and TRBJ1-5, with D tentatively TRBD1 (5 bases). CDR3 length: 17 amino acids. Trimming took off 4 bases at V and 1 base at J, with 17 bases between the two ends. Germline V gene lookup returns CDR1 MNHEY and CDR2 SVGAGI. The CDR3 spells CASSSIWPGLSNQPQHF. The CDR3 DNA sequence: TGTGCCAGCAGTTCCATCTGGCCGGGACTAAGCAATCAGCCCCAGCATTTT.

The chain is built from TRBV15 and TRBJ2-3, with 9 bases that match TRBD1. V was pared by 0 bases and J by 0 bases, with 4 bases of the junction left unmatched. In germline, CDR1 is LNHNV, CDR2 YYDKDF (reference sequence). This CDR3 has 17 residues. The CDR3 region has the DNA TGTGCCACCAGCAGAGATCTCACAGGGGGCAGCACAGATACGCAGTATTTT. Protein sequence: CATSRDLTGGSTDTQYF. Full variable domain (remainder filled in from reference TRBV15 and TRBJ2-3): DAMVIQNPRYQVTQFGKPVTLSCSQTLNHNVMYWYQQKSSQAPKLLFHYYDKDFNNEADTPDNFQSRRPNTSFCFLDIRSPGLGDTAMYLCATSRDLTGGSTDTQYFGPGTRLTVL.